This TCR beta chain originates from a study of neurological immune-mediated disorders. Study-wide results and caveats: Because no CDR3 amino acid sequences were shared across subjects by expanded clones, private repertoires were suggested in all groups.

CDR1 is MNHEY, CDR2 SVGEGT, per germline. Trimming cost V 7 bases and J 3 bases, with 7 bases left between them. The CDR3 is 11 residues long. This clonotype was seen a handful of times. Its antigen is as yet unknown. Using its own MiXCR run on the 5' RACE reads, TCRdb lists one record per CDR3 protein. The sample includes 65,000 to 75,000 distinct CDR3 sequences, more than 4.5% of them seen just once. The origin of this receptor is a human donor with multiple sclerosis. The donor label of this sample is uncertain. The chain has TRBV6-2 or TRBV6-3 and TRBJ2-7; the D is unclear. Input material: PBMCs. CDR3 DNA: TGTGCCAGCACCTCAAACTACGAGCAGTACTTC. As protein: CASTSNYEQYF.